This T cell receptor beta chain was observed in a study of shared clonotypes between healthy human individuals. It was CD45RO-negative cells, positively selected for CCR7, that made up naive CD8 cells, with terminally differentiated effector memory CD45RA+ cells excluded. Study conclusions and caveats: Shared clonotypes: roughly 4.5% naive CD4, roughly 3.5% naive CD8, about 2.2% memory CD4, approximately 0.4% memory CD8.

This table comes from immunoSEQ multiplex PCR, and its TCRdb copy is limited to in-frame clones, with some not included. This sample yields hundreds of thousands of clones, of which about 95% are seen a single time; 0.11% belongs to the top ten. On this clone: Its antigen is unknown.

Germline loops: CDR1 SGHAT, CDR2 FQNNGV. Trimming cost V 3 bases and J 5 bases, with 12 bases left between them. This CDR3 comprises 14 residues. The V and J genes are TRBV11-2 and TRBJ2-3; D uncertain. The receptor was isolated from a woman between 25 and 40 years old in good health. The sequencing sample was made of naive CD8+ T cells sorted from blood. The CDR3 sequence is CASSFAGFGDTQYF. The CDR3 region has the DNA TGTGCCAGCAGCTTCGCAGGTTTCGGAGATACGCAGTATTTT. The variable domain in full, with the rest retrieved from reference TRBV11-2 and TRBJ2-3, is EAGVAQSPRYKIIEKRQSVAFWCNPISGHATLYWYQQILGQGPKLLIQFQNNGVVDDSQLPKDRFSAERLKGVDSTLKIQPAKLEDSAVYLCASSFAGFGDTQYFGPGTRLTVL.